This T cell receptor beta chain derives from a study of regulatory T cells in long-lasting Graves disease. Study context: Disease was considered persistent Graves' disease after over 5 years of antithyroid drugs (with positive TSH receptor antibodies). General study findings and limits: Lower TCR diversity characterized persistent Graves' patients relative to newly diagnosed patients. TRBV28, TRBJ1-2 and TRBJ2-5 were favored in persistent disease.

Regarding time point: persistent/refractory GD, antithyroid drugs over 5 years with positive TRAb. The TCR library used RNA extracted from PBMCs. CDR3-region Arm-PCR and iRepertoire HTBI primers produced the TCR beta libraries. A single record per CDR3 protein comes from TCRdb applying MiXCR to the multiplex PCR reads. The repertoire holds some 300,000 distinct CDR3 sequences, with 20% to 25% as singletons. V shed 3 bases, J shed 4 bases, and the junction held 5 bases outside the gene matches. Germline V lookup: CDR1 LNHNV, CDR2 YYDKDF (reference sequence). This CDR3 comprises 14 residues. Notes on this clonotype: Its antigen is currently unknown.

The chain links TRBV15 to TRBJ2-7; 8 nucleotides line up with TRBD2. This specimen was peripheral blood mononuclear cells (PBMCs), taken when the disease was refractory, from a patient treated with antithyroid drugs. This TCR was recovered from a female donor with Graves disease. In DNA, the CDR3 is TGTGCCACCAGCAGCCCCGGGGGGGGTTACGAGCAGTACTTC. It specifies CATSSPGGGYEQYF.